The 24 T cell receptor beta chains in this list originate from one sample, sequenced in a study of response to subunit inactivated influenza vaccine. TCRdb analysed the RT-PCR reads with MiXCR anew, one entry per CDR3 protein. The sample contains around 530,000 distinct CDR3 sequences, 15% to 20% of which appear only once. The sample consisted of CD4+ T cells sorted from PBMCs, taken roughly 24 months after vaccination. Receptors were obtained from a man between 50 and 75 years old who received an inactivated influenza vaccine.

The chain links TRBV5-6 to TRBJ2-1; 8 nucleotides match TRBD2. Trimming cost V 1 base and J 0 bases; bases outside gene matches: 15. This CDR3 has 20 residues. Germline loops: CDR1 SGHDT, CDR2 YYEEEE. The CDR3 is CASSLRVAGLGLSSYNEQFF. CDR3 coding DNA: TGTGCCAGCAGCTTGCGTGTGGCGGGACTAGGTCTAAGCTCCTACAATGAGCAGTTCTTC.

This clonotype was picked up many times. The V gene is TRBV3-1, the J gene TRBJ1-1; tentatively, D is TRBD1 (5 bases). This CDR3 is 15 amino acids long. Trimming shortened V by 2 bases and J by 1 base, and 11 bases separated the two germline ends. In germline, CDR1 is LGHDT, CDR2 YNNKEL (reference sequence). CDR3 residues: CASSQYTGSNTEAFF. The CDR3 coding sequence is TGTGCCAGCAGCCAATATACAGGCTCGAACACTGAAGCTTTCTTT.

Worth noting for this clonotype: The germline gene is not matched at one end of the junction; a read error may be the cause. The genes are TRBV10-2 and TRBJ2-7, with a tentative D call TRBD1 (6 bases). The CDR3 runs 16 residues. Germline lookup yields CDR1 WSHSY and CDR2 SAAADI. CDR3 coding DNA: TGCGCCAGCTGTGAGTGGTGGGGAAACAGGGTAGAGGAGCAGTACTTC. Its translation: CASCEWWGNRVEEQYF.

This clonotype was counted ten times or more. This chain joins TRBV12-3 or TRBV12-4 and TRBJ2-5, with D perhaps given as TRBD1 or TRBD2 (5 bases each). This CDR3 region has 15 residues. Trimming stripped 6 bases from V and 5 bases from J, with 19 bases between. CDR3 region: CASSPRDASLETQYF. In DNA, the CDR3 is TGTGCCAGCAGCCCTAGGGACGCCAGCCTGGAGACCCAGTACTTC.

V gene TRBV9 combines with J gene TRBJ1-2, with 7 nucleotides matching TRBD1. The V gene end was trimmed by 4 bases and the J gene end by 3 bases; junction bases not matched to a gene: 6. CDR3 length: 14 residues. Germline-derived CDR1 and CDR2 are SGDLS and YYNGEE. The CDR3 loop is CASSLSGQHYGYTF. The CDR3, as DNA: TGTGCCAGCAGCCTATCGGGACAGCACTATGGCTACACCTTC.

The chain joins TRBV9 to TRBJ2-3, with no clear D. Germline lookup yields CDR1 SGDLS and CDR2 YYNGEE. V lost 0 bases and J lost 2, with 10 bases in between. This CDR3 has 15 residues. CDR3 DNA: TGTGCCAGCAGCGTAGGTCAGATTCCCACAGATACGCAGTATTTT. This codes for CASSVGQIPTDTQYF.

The J gene is TRBJ2-2, the V gene TRBV20-1; the D gene is possibly TRBD1 (6 bases). V lost 3 bases and J 1 base, leaving 9 bases between the germline ends. The germline V gene encodes CDR1 DFQATT and CDR2 SNEGSKA (reference sequence). The CDR3 spans 14 residues. This CDR3 reads CSAREGGNTGELFF. The CDR3 nucleotides read TGCAGTGCTAGGGAAGGGGGGAACACCGGGGAGCTGTTTTTT.

This clonotype was counted between two and nine times. V is TRBV27 and J is TRBJ1-4; 8 bases agree with TRBD1. This CDR3 comprises 14 residues. Trimming took 6 bases from V and 5 from J; bases not matched to a gene: 5. Germline V gene data show CDR1 as MNHEY and CDR2 as SMNVEV (reference sequence). The CDR3 sequence: CASRRDRRNEKLFF. For the CDR3, the DNA is TGTGCCAGCAGGAGGGACAGGAGGAATGAAAAACTGTTTTTT.

In its sample, this clonotype was seen a few times. CDR3 DNA sequence: TGTGCCAGCAGCCCTCGATTTACACAGGGGCCGGGCAATCAGCCCCAGCATTTT. This encodes CASSPRFTQGPGNQPQHF. This rearrangement joins TRBV7-8 to TRBJ1-5; 7 positions match TRBD1. The junction had 15 bases not matched to a gene; V was cut back by 5 bases and J by 2 bases. The V gene's germline CDR1 is SGHVS and CDR2 FQNEAQ. The CDR3 has 18 amino acids. The whole variable domain, remainder taken from reference TRBV7-8 and TRBJ1-5, is GAGVSQSPRYKVAKRGQDVALRCDPISGHVSLFWYQQALGQGPEFLTYFQNEAQLDKSGLPSDRFFAERPEGSVSTLKIQRTQQEDSAVYLCASSPRFTQGPGNQPQHFGDGTRLSIL.

This clonotype was seen a handful of times. The V call is TRBV5-1, the J call TRBJ2-7, with 8 bases matching TRBD1. Germline values: CDR1 SGHRS, CDR2 YFSETQ. CDR3 size: 15 residues. V gave up 4 bases and J gave up 4 bases; unmatched junction bases: 10. As DNA, the CDR3 is TGCGCCAGCAGCCGCCGACAGGGGATGGGGTACGAGCAGTACTTC. Its protein is CASSRRQGMGYEQYF.

This clonotype appeared a few times. At one of its ends the junction is not consistent with the germline gene, which may arise from a read error. J is TRBJ1-2 and V is TRBV12-3 or TRBV12-4; D is perhaps TRBD1 (5 bases). The CDR3 totals 13 residues. The CDR3 region has the DNA TGTGCCAGCATTTTACGGGGGGGGAATGGCTACACCTTC. Its protein product is CASILRGGNGYTF.

This clonotype came up many times. V and J are TRBV20-1 and TRBJ1-6, with 7 bases lining up with TRBD1. Germline values: CDR1 DFQATT, CDR2 SNEGSKA (reference sequence). The junction had 0 bases not matched to a gene; V was cut back by 3 bases and J by 7 bases. The CDR3 is made up of 12 amino acids. Written as DNA, the CDR3 is TGCAGTGCTAGGACAGGGAATTCACCCCTCCACTTT. It translates to CSARTGNSPLHF.

This clonotype came up many times. This chain joins TRBV7-2 and TRBJ2-7, with 9 bases matching TRBD2. The CDR3 is 14 residues long. From germline, CDR1 is SGHTA and CDR2 FQGNSA. The ends lost 3 bases at V and 2 bases at J; junction bases unmatched: 2. The CDR3 is CASSLTSGAYEQYF. The CDR3 nucleotides are TGTGCCAGCAGCTTGACTAGCGGAGCCTACGAGCAGTACTTC.

Only a few counts were recorded for this clonotype. The chain is built from TRBV12-3 or TRBV12-4 and TRBJ1-5; D remains unclear. Between the trimmed V and J ends, which lost 0 bases and 4 bases, there was a span of 7 bases. The CDR3 length is 14 residues. The CDR3, as DNA: TGTGCCAGCAGTTTAGCGAAATCTAATCAGCCCCAGCATTTT. As protein: CASSLAKSNQPQHF.

Written as DNA, the CDR3 is TGTGCCAGCAGCGTAGACAGCGGACAGGGGGCTGGGGCCAACGTCCTGACTTTC. Translated, it gives CASSVDSGQGAGANVLTF. V usage is TRBV9 and J usage is TRBJ2-6; 10 nucleotides align to TRBD1. The CDR3 has 18 residues. Germline V CDR1 and CDR2: SGDLS, YYNGEE. J lost 2 bases, V lost 0 bases, and 5 bases had no gene match.

This clonotype was detected only a few times. The chain links TRBV6-1 to TRBJ2-7; 9 bases agree with TRBD2. Per germline, CDR1 MNHNS and CDR2 SASEGT. The CDR3 loop spans 15 amino acids. The junction had 8 bases not matched to a gene; V was cut back by 2 bases and J by 6 bases. The chain's CDR3 is CASSETGTSLGEQYF. CDR3 DNA sequence: TGTGCCAGCAGTGAAACCGGGACTAGCCTCGGCGAGCAGTACTTC.

This clonotype was detected a few times. This sequence joins TRBV12-3 or TRBV12-4 and TRBJ1-5; D remains ambiguous. This CDR3 spans 12 amino acids. Trimming left V 2 bases short and J 7 bases short, with 6 bases between. The CDR3 nucleotides are TGTGCCAGCAGTTTAAGTAAACAGCCCCAGCATTTT. Amino acids: CASSLSKQPQHF.

The gene calls are TRBV5-1 and TRBJ2-1; 11 bases line up with TRBD2. The CDR3 has 19 amino acids. The V gene's germline CDR1 is SGHRS and CDR2 YFSETQ. V shed 1 base and J 0 bases; nucleotides not matched to a gene: 9. CDR3 in amino acids: CASSLPSGGYISSYNEQFF. CDR3 bases: TGCGCCAGCAGCTTGCCTAGCGGGGGGTACATCAGCTCCTACAATGAGCAGTTCTTC. Using reference TRBV5-1 and TRBJ2-1 for the parts outside the CDR3, the full variable domain is KAGVTQTPRYLIKTRGQQVTLSCSPISGHRSVSWYQQTPGQGLQFLFEYFSETQRNKGNFPGRFSGRQFSNSRSEMNVSTLELGDSALYLCASSLPSGGYISSYNEQFFGPGTRLTVL.

The V call is TRBV7-6, the J call TRBJ2-5; D might be TRBD2 (6 bases). Germline CDR1 reads SGHVS; CDR2 reads FNYEAQ. Trimming removed 5 bases from V and 5 bases from J, with 18 bases in between. The CDR3 length is 15 residues. CDR3 bases: TGTGCCAGCAGCCCGCAAAAGGGACTTGGGGAGACCCAGTACTTC. It is translated as CASSPQKGLGETQYF.

This clonotype was detected a few times. The chain is built from TRBV24-1 and TRBJ2-6; the D is unclear. CDR1 is KGHDR, CDR2 SFDVKD, per germline. The CDR3 is 15 amino acids. Deletions cut 4 bases from V and 2 bases from J, with 8 bases between. The CDR3 protein is CATSDPGTGANVLTF. DNA for the CDR3: TGTGCCACCAGTGACCCAGGAACTGGGGCCAACGTCCTGACTTTC.

The rearrangement uses TRBV6-5 and TRBJ2-5; no reliable D call. V lost 0 bases and J 4 bases, leaving 6 bases between the germline ends. Germline lookup yields CDR1 MNHEY and CDR2 SVGAGI. The length of the CDR3 is 13 residues. This CDR3 reads CASSYSPRETQYF. CDR3 nucleotides: TGTGCCAGCAGTTACTCGCCGCGAGAGACCCAGTACTTC.

This clonotype was observed a few times. J is TRBJ2-1 and V is TRBV2; TRBD2 aligns across 9 bases. Germline V gene sequence: CDR1 SNHLY, CDR2 FYNNEI. The CDR3 has 14 amino acids. V was pared by 4 bases and J by 6 bases, with 4 bases of the junction left unmatched. CDR3 coding DNA: TGTGCCAGCAGTGCCGGGACTAGCTTCAATGAGCAGTTCTTC. Protein sequence: CASSAGTSFNEQFF.

This clonotype appeared once. The chain joins TRBV6-1 to TRBJ2-5, with 13 positions matching TRBD2. This CDR3 region has 16 residues. With 7 bases clipped from V and 4 bases from J, the junction kept 9 bases outside the gene matches. Germline lookup yields CDR1 MNHNS and CDR2 SASEGT. CDR3 in amino acids: CASKPTSGGARETQYF. DNA of the CDR3: TGTGCCAGCAAACCAACTAGCGGGGGGGCAAGAGAGACCCAGTACTTC.

This clonotype was detected a few times. The J gene is TRBJ2-7, the V gene TRBV3-1, with D perhaps TRBD1 (6 bases). CDR1 LGHDT and CDR2 YNNKEL come from the germline V gene (reference sequence). The CDR3 extends over 13 amino acids. Trimming removed 1 base from V and 7 bases from J, with 11 bases in between. CDR3 bases: TGTGCCAGCAGCCAAGGGGGGCGTCGTGAGCAGTACTTC. It codes for CASSQGGRREQYF.